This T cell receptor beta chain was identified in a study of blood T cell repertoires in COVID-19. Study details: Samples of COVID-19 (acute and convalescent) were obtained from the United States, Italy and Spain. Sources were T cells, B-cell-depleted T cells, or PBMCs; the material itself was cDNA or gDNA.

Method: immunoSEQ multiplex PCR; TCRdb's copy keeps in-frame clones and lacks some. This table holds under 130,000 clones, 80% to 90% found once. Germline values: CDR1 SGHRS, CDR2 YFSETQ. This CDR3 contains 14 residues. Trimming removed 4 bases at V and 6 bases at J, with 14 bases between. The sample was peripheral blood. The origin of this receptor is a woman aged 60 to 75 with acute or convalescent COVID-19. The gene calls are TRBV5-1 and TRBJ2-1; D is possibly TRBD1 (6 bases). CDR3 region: CASSPGQSGNEQFF. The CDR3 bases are TGCGCCAGCAGCCCCGGACAGTCTGGCAATGAGCAGTTCTTC.